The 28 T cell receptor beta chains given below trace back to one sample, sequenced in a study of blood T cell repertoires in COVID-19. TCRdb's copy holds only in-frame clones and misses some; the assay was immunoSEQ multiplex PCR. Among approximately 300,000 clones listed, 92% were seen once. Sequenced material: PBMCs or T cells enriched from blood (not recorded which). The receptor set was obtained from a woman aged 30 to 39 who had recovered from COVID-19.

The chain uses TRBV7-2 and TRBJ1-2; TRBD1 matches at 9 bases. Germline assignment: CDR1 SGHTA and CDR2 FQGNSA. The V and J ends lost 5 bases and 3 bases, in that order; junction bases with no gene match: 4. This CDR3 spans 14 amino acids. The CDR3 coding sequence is TGTGCCAGCAGCACCCGACAGGGGGACTATGGCTACACCTTC. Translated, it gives CASSTRQGDYGYTF.

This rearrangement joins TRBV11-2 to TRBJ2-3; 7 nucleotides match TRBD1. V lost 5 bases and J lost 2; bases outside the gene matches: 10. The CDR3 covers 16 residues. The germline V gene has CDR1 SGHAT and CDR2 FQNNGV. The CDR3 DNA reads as TGTGCCAGCAGCCTGACAGGGAGAACCACCACAGATACGCAGTATTTT. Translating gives CASSLTGRTTTDTQYF.

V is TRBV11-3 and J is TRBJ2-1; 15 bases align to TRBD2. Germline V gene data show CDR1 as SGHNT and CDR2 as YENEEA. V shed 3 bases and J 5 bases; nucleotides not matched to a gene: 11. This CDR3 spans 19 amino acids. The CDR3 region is CASSFGTSGRSGYDNEQFF. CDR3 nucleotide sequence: TGTGCCAGCAGCTTTGGGACTAGCGGGAGGTCGGGATATGACAATGAGCAGTTCTTC.

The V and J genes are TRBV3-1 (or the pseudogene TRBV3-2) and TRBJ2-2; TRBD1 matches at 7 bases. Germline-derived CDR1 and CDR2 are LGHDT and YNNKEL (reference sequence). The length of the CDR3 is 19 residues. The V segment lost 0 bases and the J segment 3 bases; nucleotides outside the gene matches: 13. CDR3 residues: CASSQEGLGQARDTGELFF. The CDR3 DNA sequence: TGTGCCAGCAGCCAAGAGGGGCTAGGACAGGCCCGCGACACCGGGGAGCTGTTTTTT.

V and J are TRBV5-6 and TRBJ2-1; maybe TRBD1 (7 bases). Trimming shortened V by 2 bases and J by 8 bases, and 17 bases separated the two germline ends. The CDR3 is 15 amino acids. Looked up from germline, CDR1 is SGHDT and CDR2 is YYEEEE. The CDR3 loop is CASSFKRAQGDEQFF. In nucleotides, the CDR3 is TGTGCCAGCAGCTTCAAGCGGGCCCAGGGGGATGAGCAGTTCTTC.

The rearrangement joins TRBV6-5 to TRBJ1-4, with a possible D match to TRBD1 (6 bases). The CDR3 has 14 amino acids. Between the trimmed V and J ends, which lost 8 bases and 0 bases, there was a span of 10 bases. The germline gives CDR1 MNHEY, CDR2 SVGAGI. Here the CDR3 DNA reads TGTGCCAGCTGGACAGTAGCAACTAATGAAAAACTGTTTTTT. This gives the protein CASWTVATNEKLFF.

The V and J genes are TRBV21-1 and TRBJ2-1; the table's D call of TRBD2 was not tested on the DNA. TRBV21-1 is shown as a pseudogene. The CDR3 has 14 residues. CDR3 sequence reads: CASSKKLAGYEQFF. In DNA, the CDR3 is TGTGCCAGCAGCAAGAAGCTAGCGGGGTATGAGCAGTTCTTC.

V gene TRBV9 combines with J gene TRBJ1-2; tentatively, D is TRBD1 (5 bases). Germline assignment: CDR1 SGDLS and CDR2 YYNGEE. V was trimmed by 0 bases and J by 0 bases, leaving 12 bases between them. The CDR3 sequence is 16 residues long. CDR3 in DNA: TGTGCCAGCAGCGTAGACCTACAGGAAGCTAACTATGGCTACACCTTC. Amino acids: CASSVDLQEANYGYTF. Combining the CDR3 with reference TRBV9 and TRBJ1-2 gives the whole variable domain DSGVTQTPKHLITATGQRVTLRCSPRSGDLSVYWYQQSLDQGLQFLIQYYNGEERAKGNILERFSAQQFPDLHSELNLSSLELGDSALYFCASSVDLQEANYGYTFGSGTRLTVV.

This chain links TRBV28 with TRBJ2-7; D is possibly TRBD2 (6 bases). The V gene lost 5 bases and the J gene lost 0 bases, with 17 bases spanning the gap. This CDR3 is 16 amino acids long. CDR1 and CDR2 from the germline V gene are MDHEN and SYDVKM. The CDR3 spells CASSGGFTVSSYEQYF. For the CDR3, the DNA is TGTGCCAGCAGTGGGGGGTTTACCGTCAGCTCCTACGAGCAGTACTTC.

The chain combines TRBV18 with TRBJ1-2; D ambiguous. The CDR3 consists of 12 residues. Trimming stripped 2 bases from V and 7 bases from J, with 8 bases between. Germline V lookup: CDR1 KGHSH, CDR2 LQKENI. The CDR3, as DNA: TGTGCCAGCTCACCAGGGCAGAGTGGCTACACCTTC. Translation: CASSPGQSGYTF.

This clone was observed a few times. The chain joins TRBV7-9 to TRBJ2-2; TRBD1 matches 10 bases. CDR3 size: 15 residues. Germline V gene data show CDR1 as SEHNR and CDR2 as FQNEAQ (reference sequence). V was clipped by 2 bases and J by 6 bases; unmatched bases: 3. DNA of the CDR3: TGTGCCAGCAGCTTACGGGACAGGGGATCCGGGGAGCTGTTTTTT. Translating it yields CASSLRDRGSGELFF.

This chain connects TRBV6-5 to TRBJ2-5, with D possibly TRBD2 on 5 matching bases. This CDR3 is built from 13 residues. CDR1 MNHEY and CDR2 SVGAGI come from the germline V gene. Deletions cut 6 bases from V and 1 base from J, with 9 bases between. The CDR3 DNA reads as TGTGCCAGCAGGAACAGCGGCCAAGAGACCCAGTACTTC. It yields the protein CASRNSGQETQYF.

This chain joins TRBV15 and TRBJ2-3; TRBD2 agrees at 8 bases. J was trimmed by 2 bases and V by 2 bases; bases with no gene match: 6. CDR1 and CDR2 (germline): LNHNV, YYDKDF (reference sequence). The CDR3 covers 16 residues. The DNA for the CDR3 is TGTGCCACCAGCAGATGGTTAGCGGGGACCACAGATACGCAGTATTTT. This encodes CATSRWLAGTTDTQYF.

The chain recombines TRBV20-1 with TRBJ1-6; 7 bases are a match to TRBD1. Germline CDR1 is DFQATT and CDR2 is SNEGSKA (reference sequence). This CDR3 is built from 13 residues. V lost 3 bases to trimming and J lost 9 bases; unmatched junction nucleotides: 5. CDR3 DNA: TGCAGTGCTAGTCGGGCAGGGGGTTCACCCCTCCACTTT. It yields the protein CSASRAGGSPLHF.

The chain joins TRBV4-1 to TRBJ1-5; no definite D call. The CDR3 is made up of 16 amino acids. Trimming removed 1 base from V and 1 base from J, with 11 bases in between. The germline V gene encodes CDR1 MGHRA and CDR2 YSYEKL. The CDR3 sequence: CASSQVAGTSNQPQHF. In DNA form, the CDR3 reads TGCGCCAGCAGCCAAGTGGCGGGCACCAGCAATCAGCCCCAGCATTTT.

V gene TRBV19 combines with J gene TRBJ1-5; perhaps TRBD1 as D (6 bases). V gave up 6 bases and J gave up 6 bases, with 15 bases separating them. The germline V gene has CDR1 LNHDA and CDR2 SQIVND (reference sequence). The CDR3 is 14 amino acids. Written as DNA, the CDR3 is TGTGCCAGTAGGGGGGGGCCATGGAGTCAGCCCCAGCATTTT. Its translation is CASRGGPWSQPQHF.

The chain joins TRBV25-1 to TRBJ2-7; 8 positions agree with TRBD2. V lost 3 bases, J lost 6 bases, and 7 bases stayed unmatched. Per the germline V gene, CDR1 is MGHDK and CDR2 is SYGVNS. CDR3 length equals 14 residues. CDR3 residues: CASSDTGGPSEQYF. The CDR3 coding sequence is TGTGCCAGCAGTGACACGGGAGGGCCCTCCGAGCAGTACTTC.

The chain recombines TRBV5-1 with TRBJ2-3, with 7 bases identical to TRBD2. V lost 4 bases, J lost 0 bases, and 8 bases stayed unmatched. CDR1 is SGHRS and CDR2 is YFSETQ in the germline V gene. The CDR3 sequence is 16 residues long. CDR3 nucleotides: TGCGCCAGCAGCCCCCCGGGGGGTATTAGCACAGATACGCAGTATTTT. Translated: CASSPPGGISTDTQYF.

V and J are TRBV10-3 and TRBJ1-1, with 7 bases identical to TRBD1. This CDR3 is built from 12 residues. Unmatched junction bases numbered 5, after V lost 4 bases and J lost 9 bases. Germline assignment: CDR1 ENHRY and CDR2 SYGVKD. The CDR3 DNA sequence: TGTGCCATCAGTGGAGACAGGGATAAAGCTTTCTTT. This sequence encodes CAISGDRDKAFF.

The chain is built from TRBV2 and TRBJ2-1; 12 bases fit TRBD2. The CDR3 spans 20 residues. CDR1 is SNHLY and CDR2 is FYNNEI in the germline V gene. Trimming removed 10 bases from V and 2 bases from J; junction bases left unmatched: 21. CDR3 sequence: CATNSESGLAGPNTYNEQFF. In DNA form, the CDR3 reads TGTGCCACCAACTCTGAGTCGGGACTAGCGGGCCCGAACACCTACAATGAGCAGTTCTTC.

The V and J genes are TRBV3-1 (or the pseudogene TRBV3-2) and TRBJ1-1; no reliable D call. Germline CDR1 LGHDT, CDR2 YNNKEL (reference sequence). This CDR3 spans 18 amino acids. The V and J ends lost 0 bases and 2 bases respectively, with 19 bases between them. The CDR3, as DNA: TGTGCCAGCAGCCAAGATCTCCCGGGGATCGGATTAAACACTGAAGCTTTCTTT. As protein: CASSQDLPGIGLNTEAFF.

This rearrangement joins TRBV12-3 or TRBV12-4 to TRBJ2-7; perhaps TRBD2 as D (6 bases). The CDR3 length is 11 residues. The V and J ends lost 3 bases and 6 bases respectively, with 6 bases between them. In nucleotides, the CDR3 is TGTGCCAGCAGTTTGGGGGGCGAGCAGTACTTC. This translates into CASSLGGEQYF.

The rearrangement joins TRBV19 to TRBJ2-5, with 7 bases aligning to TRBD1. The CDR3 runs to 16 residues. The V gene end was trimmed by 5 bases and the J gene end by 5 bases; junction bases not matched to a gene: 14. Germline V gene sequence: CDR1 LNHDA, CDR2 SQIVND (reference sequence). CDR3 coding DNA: TGTGCCAGTAGTGTCGGGACAGTAGGGACCGGGGAGACCCAGTACTTC. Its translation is CASSVGTVGTGETQYF.

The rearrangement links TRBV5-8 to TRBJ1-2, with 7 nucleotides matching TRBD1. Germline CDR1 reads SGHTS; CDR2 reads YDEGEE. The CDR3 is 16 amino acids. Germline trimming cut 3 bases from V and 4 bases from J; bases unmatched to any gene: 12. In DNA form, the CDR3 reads TGTGCCAGCAGCTCCTCAGGGGGGATTCTCGGCTATGGCTACACCTTC. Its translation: CASSSSGGILGYGYTF.

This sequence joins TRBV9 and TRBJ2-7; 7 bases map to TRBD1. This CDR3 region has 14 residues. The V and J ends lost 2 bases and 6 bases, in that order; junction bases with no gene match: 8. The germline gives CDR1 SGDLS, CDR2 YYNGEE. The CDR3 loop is CASSVKVGTVEQYF. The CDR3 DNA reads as TGTGCCAGCAGCGTGAAGGTCGGGACAGTCGAGCAGTACTTC. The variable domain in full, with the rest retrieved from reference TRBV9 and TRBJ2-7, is DSGVTQTPKHLITATGQRVTLRCSPRSGDLSVYWYQQSLDQGLQFLIQYYNGEERAKGNILERFSAQQFPDLHSELNLSSLELGDSALYFCASSVKVGTVEQYFGPGTRLTVT.

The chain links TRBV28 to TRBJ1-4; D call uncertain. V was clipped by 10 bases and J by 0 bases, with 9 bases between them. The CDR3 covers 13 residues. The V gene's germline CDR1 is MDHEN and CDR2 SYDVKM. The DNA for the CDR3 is TGTGCCACCCACAGAGCAACTAATGAAAAACTGTTTTTT. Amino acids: CATHRATNEKLFF.

DNA of the CDR3: TGTGCCAGCAGCCGGGACAAAGTCTATGGCTACACCTTC. Translating gives CASSRDKVYGYTF. The V gene is TRBV7-2, the J gene TRBJ1-2, with D perhaps TRBD1 (6 bases). Germline CDR1 is SGHTA and CDR2 is FQGNSA. The CDR3 is 13 amino acids. V lost 5 bases and J lost 4, with 11 bases in between.

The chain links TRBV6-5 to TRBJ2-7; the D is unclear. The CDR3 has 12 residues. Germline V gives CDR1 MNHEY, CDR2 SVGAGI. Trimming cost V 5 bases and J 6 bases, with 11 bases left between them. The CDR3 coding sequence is TGTGCCAGCAGTCTTCCCCGGTCCGAGCAGTACTTC. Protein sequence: CASSLPRSEQYF.